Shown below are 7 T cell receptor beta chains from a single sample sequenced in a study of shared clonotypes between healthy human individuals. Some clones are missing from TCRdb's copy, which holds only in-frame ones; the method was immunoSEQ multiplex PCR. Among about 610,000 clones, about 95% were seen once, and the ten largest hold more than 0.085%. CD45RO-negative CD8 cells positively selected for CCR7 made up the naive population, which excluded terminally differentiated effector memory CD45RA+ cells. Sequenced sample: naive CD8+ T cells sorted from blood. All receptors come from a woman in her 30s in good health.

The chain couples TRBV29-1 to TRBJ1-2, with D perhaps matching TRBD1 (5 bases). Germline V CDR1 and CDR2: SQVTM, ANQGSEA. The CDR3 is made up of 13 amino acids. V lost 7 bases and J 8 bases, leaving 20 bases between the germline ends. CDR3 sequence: CSGRDRTTGGYTF. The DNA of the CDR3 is TGCAGCGGGCGAGACAGAACTACCGGGGGCTACACCTTC.

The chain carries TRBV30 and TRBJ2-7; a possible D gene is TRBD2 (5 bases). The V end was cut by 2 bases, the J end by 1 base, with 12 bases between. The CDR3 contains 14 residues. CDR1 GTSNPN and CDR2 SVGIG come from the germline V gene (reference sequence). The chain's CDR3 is CAWSPFSGSYEQYF. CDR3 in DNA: TGTGCCTGGAGTCCCTTCAGCGGATCCTACGAGCAGTACTTC.

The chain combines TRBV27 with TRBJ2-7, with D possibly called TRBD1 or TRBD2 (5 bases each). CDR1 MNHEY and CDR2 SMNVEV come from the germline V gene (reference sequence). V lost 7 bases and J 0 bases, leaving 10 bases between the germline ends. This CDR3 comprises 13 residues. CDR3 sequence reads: CASTEGSSYEQYF. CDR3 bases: TGTGCCAGCACCGAGGGGTCCTCCTACGAGCAGTACTTC.

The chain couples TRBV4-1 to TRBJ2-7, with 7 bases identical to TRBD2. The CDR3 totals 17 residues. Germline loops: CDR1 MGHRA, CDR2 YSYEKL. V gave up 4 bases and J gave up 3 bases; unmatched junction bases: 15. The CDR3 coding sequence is TGCGCCAGCAGCCCGTCCCTATGGGGGGGAAACCACTACGAGCAGTACTTC. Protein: CASSPSLWGGNHYEQYF.

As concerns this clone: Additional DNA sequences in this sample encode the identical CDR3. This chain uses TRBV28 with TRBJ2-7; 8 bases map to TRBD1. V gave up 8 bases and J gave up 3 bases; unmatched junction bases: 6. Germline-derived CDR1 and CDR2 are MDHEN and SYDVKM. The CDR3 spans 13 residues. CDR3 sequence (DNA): TGTGCCAGCCGAGGGACAGGAGACTACGAGCAGTACTTC. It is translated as CASRGTGDYEQYF.

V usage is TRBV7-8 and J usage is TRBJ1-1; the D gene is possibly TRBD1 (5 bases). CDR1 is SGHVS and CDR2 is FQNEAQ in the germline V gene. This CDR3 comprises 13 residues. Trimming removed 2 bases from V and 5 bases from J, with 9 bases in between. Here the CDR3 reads CASSLLGVTEAFF. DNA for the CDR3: TGTGCCAGCAGCTTATTAGGGGTGACTGAAGCTTTCTTT.

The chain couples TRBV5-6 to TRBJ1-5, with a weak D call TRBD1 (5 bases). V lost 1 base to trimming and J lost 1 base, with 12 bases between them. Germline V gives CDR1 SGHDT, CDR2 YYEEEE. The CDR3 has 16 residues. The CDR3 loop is CASSLQQGYSNQPQHF. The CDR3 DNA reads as TGTGCCAGCAGCTTGCAGCAGGGTTACAGCAATCAGCCCCAGCATTTT. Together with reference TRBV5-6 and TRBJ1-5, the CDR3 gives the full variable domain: DAGVTQSPTHLIKTRGQQVTLRCSPKSGHDTVSWYQQALGQGPQFIFQYYEEEERQRGNFPDRFSGHQFPNYSSELNVNALLLGDSALYLCASSLQQGYSNQPQHFGDGTRLSIL.